This T cell receptor beta chain was recovered during a study of cytomegalovirus exposure and HLA in healthy donors. Per germline, CDR1 LGHNA and CDR2 YNFKEQ. V trimming: 1 base; J trimming: 2 bases; junction bases outside the gene matches: 6. This CDR3 is 17 amino acids long. The PCR contained 60 Vbeta and 13 Jbeta primers. Data came from immunoSEQ multiplex PCR; TCRdb stores just in-frame clones and leaves some out. Found here are about 190,000 clones, 87% of them singletons; the top ten hold 1.3%. In regard to this clone: Antigen: not known.

Study results and caveats: In a later analysis, parvovirus B19, influenza, CMV and Epstein-Barr virus appeared linked to several top co-occurrence clusters.

Material: PBMCs. The receptor was isolated from a young man in good health and CMV-seronegative. V gene TRBV4-2 combines with J gene TRBJ2-5; 11 bases are a match to TRBD2. The CDR3 DNA follows: TGTGCCAGCAGCCAAGGGGGAACTAGCGGGGGTCAAGAGACCCAGTACTTC. Translation: CASSQGGTSGGQETQYF.